These T cell receptor beta chains were read from a single sample in a study of cytomegalovirus exposure and HLA in healthy donors. Data came from immunoSEQ multiplex PCR; TCRdb stores just in-frame clones and leaves some out. The sample lists some 48,000 clones, roughly 85% occurring once. The source material was PBMCs. The receptors shown here come from a woman in her thirties in good health and CMV-seronegative. The CDR3 runs from the conserved cysteine through the conserved F or W. Each record gives: J gene, V gene, CDR3 protein.

>TRBJ1-4|TRBV6-6
CASSYAAASNEKLFF
>TRBJ2-7|TRBV18
CASSTGTGYEQYF
>TRBJ2-3|TRBV6-1
CASRLRGLTDTQYF
>TRBJ2-1|TRBV19
CASAATGLRNEQFF
>TRBJ2-1|TRBV28
CASSPYARTGDNEQFF
>TRBJ1-3|TRBV7-7
CASSPSTGPSGNTIYF
>TRBJ2-7|TRBV28
CASSFRTGTGVPYEQYF
>TRBJ2-4|TRBV6-5
CASSSDRGAKNIQYF
>TRBJ2-1|TRBV9
CASSVGGLAGNNEQFF
>TRBJ1-5|TRBV7-8
CASSPSNQPQHF
>TRBJ2-7|TRBV25-1
CASSDLTSGRGAPYEQYF
>TRBJ2-1|TRBV27
CASSLSSREAEEQFF
>TRBJ2-3|TRBV5-8
CASSGGTSGGLDTQYF
>TRBJ1-2|TRBV6-5
CASSLGQGAGYGYTF
>TRBJ1-1|TRBV6-1
CASILRGGTEAFF
>TRBJ2-7|TRBV2
CASTPSGTSVYEQYF
>TRBJ1-1|TRBV28
CASTRDREAFF
>TRBJ2-7|TRBV28
CASQSGNFYEQYF
>TRBJ1-2|TRBV5-1
CASNEGQGPYGYTF
>TRBJ1-1|TRBV5-6
CASSLRGQGRAFF
>TRBJ2-4|TRBV4-2
CASSQSRETNIQYF
>TRBJ2-1|TRBV5-4
CASSFGLAESYNEQFF
>TRBJ2-7|TRBV10-3
CAISEVSGSEQYF
>TRBJ2-7|TRBV5-4
CASSTHRASYEQYF
>TRBJ2-3|TRBV7-6
CASSLEAGGVTDTQYF
>TRBJ2-3|TRBV5-6
CASSGTSGTGADTQYF
>TRBJ1-2|TRBV29-1
CSATQNYGYTF
>TRBJ2-3|TRBV7-2
CASSLASEVNTQYF
>TRBJ1-1|TRBV6-5
CASSYALGGYEAFF
>TRBJ2-1|TRBV11-2
CASSPRLAGVGPNEQFF
>TRBJ2-2|TRBV28
CASSLWGHTGELFF
>TRBJ2-5|TRBV7-3
CASSLRPLPQETQYF
>TRBJ2-1|TRBV7-2
CASSFQGEALSYNEQFF
>TRBJ2-7|TRBV10-2
CASTDWGQGNYEQYF
>TRBJ2-1|TRBV19
CASSIGSGRAGYNEQFF
>TRBJ2-1|TRBV27
CASSLWDRYNEQFF
>TRBJ1-1|TRBV6-6
CASSLDRVNTEAFF
>TRBJ2-1|TRBV4-3
CASSQERAGLDNEQFF
>TRBJ1-1|TRBV28
CASRSRGTNTEAFF
>TRBJ1-5|TRBV27
CASSYLSDNQPQHF
>TRBJ1-2|TRBV29-1
CSVQTVLYGYTF
>TRBJ2-7|TRBV11-2
CASSLTGAPEEQYF
>TRBJ1-2|TRBV18
CASSEDDRVYGYTF
>TRBJ2-3|TRBV9
CASSVEGTDTQYF
>TRBJ2-3|TRBV7-9
CASSLGPGPNTQYF
>TRBJ2-1|TRBV13
CASSVGGSSYNEQFF
>TRBJ2-2|TRBV11-3
CASSLPSGGTGELFF
>TRBJ2-5|TRBV6-5
CASSYDRVETQYF
>TRBJ1-4|TRBV4-1
CASSPGLLEKLFF
>TRBJ1-5|TRBV23-1
CASSQERAGGNQPQHF
>TRBJ1-2|TRBV5-4
CASSPRQGHYGYTF
>TRBJ1-1|TRBV14
CATQDRTRNTEAFF